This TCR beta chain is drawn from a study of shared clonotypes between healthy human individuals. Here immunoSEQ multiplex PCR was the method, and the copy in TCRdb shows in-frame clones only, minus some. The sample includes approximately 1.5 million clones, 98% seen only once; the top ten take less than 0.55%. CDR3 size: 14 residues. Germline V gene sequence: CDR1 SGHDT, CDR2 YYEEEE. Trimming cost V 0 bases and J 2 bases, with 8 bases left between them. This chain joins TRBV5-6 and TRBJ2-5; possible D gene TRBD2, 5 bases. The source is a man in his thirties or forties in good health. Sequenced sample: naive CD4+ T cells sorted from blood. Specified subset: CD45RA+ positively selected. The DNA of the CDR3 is TGTGCCAGCAGCTTGGTTAGCGTTCAAGAGACCCAGTACTTC. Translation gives CASSLVSVQETQYF.